This TCR beta chain was captured in a study of blood T cell repertoires in COVID-19. At the level of the study: Samples representing acute and convalescent COVID-19 were sourced from the United States, Italy and Spain. The analysed material was cDNA or gDNA that came from T cells, B-cell-depleted T cells, or PBMCs.

In the original analysis: Amplification of reference gene primers provided the estimated nucleated cell counts. Sequenced by immunoSEQ multiplex PCR; TCRdb stores in-frame clones only, minus some. V and J calls and clone size are given by that table; D and trimming were obtained from the DNA. Here the sample spans 160,000 or so clones, around 76% being singletons. The sequence came from a woman aged 70-85 years with acute or convalescent COVID-19. The sequenced sample consisted of peripheral blood.

DNA of the CDR3: TGCGCCAGCAGCCAAGTAGAACAGAGCACTGAAGCTTTCTTT. Translating it yields CASSQVEQSTEAFF. The V call is TRBV4-3, the J call TRBJ1-1, with D unclear. Germline CDR1 is LGHNA and CDR2 is YSLEER. With 1 base removed from V and 4 bases from J, the gap between germline ends came to 10 bases. The CDR3 extends over 14 amino acids.